The 22 T cell receptor beta chains listed next were all sequenced from one sample in a study of shared clonotypes between healthy human individuals. Some clones are missing from TCRdb's copy, which holds only in-frame ones; the method was immunoSEQ multiplex PCR. The table includes over 800,000 clones, around 92% detected once. Naive CD8 cells lacked CD45RO and underwent positive selection for CCR7, leaving out terminally differentiated effector memory CD45RA+ cells. Sequencing used naive CD8+ T cells sorted from blood. All receptors come from a man aged 25 to 45 in good health.

The chain has TRBV9 and TRBJ1-1; no definite D call. Germline V CDR1 and CDR2: SGDLS, YYNGEE. V was shortened by 2 bases and J by 2 bases, with 10 bases between the two germline ends. CDR3 size: 14 residues. The CDR3 nucleotides are TGTGCCAGCAGCGTTCATCCGGTTAACACTGAAGCTTTCTTT. Protein sequence: CASSVHPVNTEAFF. Drawing the rest from reference TRBV9 and TRBJ1-1, the complete variable domain is DSGVTQTPKHLITATGQRVTLRCSPRSGDLSVYWYQQSLDQGLQFLIQYYNGEERAKGNILERFSAQQFPDLHSELNLSSLELGDSALYFCASSVHPVNTEAFFGQGTRLTVV.

The chain has TRBV7-6 and TRBJ2-1, with TRBD1 as a possible D gene (5 bases). V lost 1 base, J lost 8 bases, and 15 bases lay in between. Germline V gene data show CDR1 as SGHVS and CDR2 as FNYEAQ. This CDR3 spans 15 amino acids. The DNA for the CDR3 is TGTGCCAGCAGCTTAGAGGGGCTCGCTATATATGAGCAGTTCTTC. The encoded protein is CASSLEGLAIYEQFF. Together with reference TRBV7-6 and TRBJ2-1, the CDR3 gives the full variable domain: GAGVSQSPRYKVTKRGQDVALRCDPISGHVSLYWYRQALGQGPEFLTYFNYEAQQDKSGLPNDRFSAERPEGSISTLTIQRTEQRDSAMYRCASSLEGLAIYEQFFGPGTRLTVL.

This chain joins TRBV4-3 and TRBJ2-1; 8 bases match TRBD2. CDR1 is LGHNA and CDR2 is YSLEER in the germline V gene. The CDR3 runs 16 residues. With V trimmed by 1 base and J by 7 bases, 9 bases remained unmatched. The CDR3 DNA is TGCGCCAGCAGCCAAGGCTCAGCGGGAGCTAATAATGAGCAGTTCTTC. Amino acids: CASSQGSAGANNEQFF.

V and J are TRBV7-2 and TRBJ1-5; D remains ambiguous. The CDR3 is 14 amino acids. Germline lookup yields CDR1 SGHTA and CDR2 FQGNSA. The V gene lost 0 bases and the J gene lost 5 bases, with 8 bases spanning the gap. The CDR3 bases are TGTGCCAGCAGCTTAGCCATGGGTTATCAGCCCCAGCATTTT. It specifies CASSLAMGYQPQHF. The full variable domain, with the rest looked up from reference TRBV7-2 and TRBJ1-5, is GAGVSQSPSNKVTEKGKDVELRCDPISGHTALYWYRQSLGQGLEFLIYFQGNSAPDKSGLPSDRFSAERTGGSVSTLTIQRTQQEDSAVYLCASSLAMGYQPQHFGDGTRLSIL.

This clone was found once. This chain uses TRBV9 with TRBJ2-5; possibly TRBD2 for D (5 bases). V lost 4 bases, J lost 3 bases, and 10 bases lay in between. Germline V gene sequence: CDR1 SGDLS, CDR2 YYNGEE. The CDR3 runs 13 residues. CDR3 loop: CASSPMREETQYF. The CDR3 coding sequence is TGTGCCAGCAGCCCGATGCGGGAAGAGACCCAGTACTTC.

The chain couples TRBV29-1 to TRBJ1-2, with unresolved D. V was cut by 2 bases and J by 6 bases, with 7 bases left in between. CDR1 SQVTM and CDR2 ANQGSEA come from the germline V gene. This CDR3 has 11 amino acids. The DNA of the CDR3 is TGCAGCGTTGAAAAGGGTGATGGCTACACCTTC. Amino acid sequence: CSVEKGDGYTF.

J is TRBJ2-7 and V is TRBV4-1; 9 positions agree with TRBD1. CDR1 is MGHRA, CDR2 YSYEKL, per germline. This CDR3 has 15 amino acids. The J segment lost 3 bases and the V segment lost 4 bases, leaving 7 bases of the junction unmatched. The CDR3 DNA reads TGCGCCAGCAGCCGAGGGGAGGGACAGGGCTACGAGCAGTACTTC. It yields the protein CASSRGEGQGYEQYF.

The chain recombines TRBV4-3 with TRBJ1-1; 8 bases are shared with TRBD1. Trimming took 0 bases from V and 4 from J; bases not matched to a gene: 10. The CDR3 totals 17 residues. Germline CDR1 LGHNA, CDR2 YSLEER. The CDR3 DNA reads as TGCGCCAGCAGCCAAGATGACCCTGGACAGGGTCCCACTGAAGCTTTCTTT. This gives the protein CASSQDDPGQGPTEAFF.

The chain recombines TRBV7-9 with TRBJ2-5, with 14 bases fitting TRBD2. Germline loops: CDR1 SEHNR, CDR2 FQNEAQ (reference sequence). CDR3 length: 16 residues. The V and J ends lost 4 bases and 6 bases, in that order; junction bases with no gene match: 7. The CDR3 loop is CASSSGLAGDLQTQYF. In DNA, the CDR3 is TGTGCCAGCAGCTCGGGACTAGCGGGAGATTTACAGACCCAGTACTTC.

The V call is TRBV4-1, the J call TRBJ1-1, with D perhaps matching TRBD1 (6 bases). CDR1 MGHRA and CDR2 YSYEKL come from the germline V gene. V was clipped by 1 base and J by 1 base, with 7 bases between them. This CDR3 has 14 residues. CDR3 nucleotides: TGCGCCAGCAGCCAAGTGGACAGGAACACTGAAGCTTTCTTT. Translating it yields CASSQVDRNTEAFF.

As regards this clone: The identical CDR3 is also encoded by other nucleotide sequences in the sample. The chain uses TRBV27 and TRBJ2-2; D gene uncertain. From germline, CDR1 is MNHEY and CDR2 SMNVEV (reference sequence). V lost 3 bases and J 5 bases, leaving 4 bases between the germline ends. The CDR3 has 12 residues. The CDR3 nucleotides are TGTGCCAGCAGTTTTCCAACCGGGGAGCTGTTTTTT. The encoded protein is CASSFPTGELFF.

This clone was recorded once. V usage is TRBV11-2 and J usage is TRBJ2-1, with D possibly being TRBD2 (5 bases). Germline assignment: CDR1 SGHAT and CDR2 FQNNGV. This CDR3 region has 15 residues. Trimming stripped 4 bases from V and 8 bases from J, with 18 bases between. The CDR3 loop reads CASSSATRGLDEQFF. CDR3 nucleotide sequence: TGTGCCAGCAGCTCGGCCACTCGGGGTTTGGATGAGCAGTTCTTC.

V usage is TRBV28 and J usage is TRBJ2-2, with 9 bases identical to TRBD2. Losses at the gene ends were 5 bases for V and 4 bases for J; bases not matched to a gene: 11. The CDR3 has 17 amino acids. Germline lookup yields CDR1 MDHEN and CDR2 SYDVKM. CDR3 amino acids: CASSQITGLAGTGELFF. Here the CDR3 DNA reads TGTGCCAGCAGTCAGATCACGGGACTAGCCGGCACCGGGGAGCTGTTTTTT.

The chain couples TRBV6-5 to TRBJ2-2; TRBD1 is a possible D gene (6 bases). Trimming stripped 2 bases from V and 5 bases from J, with 12 bases between. Germline V gene data show CDR1 as MNHEY and CDR2 as SVGAGI. The length of the CDR3 is 15 residues. CDR3 protein: CASSYKQGVTGELFF. In nucleotides, the CDR3 is TGTGCCAGCAGTTACAAACAGGGAGTAACCGGGGAGCTGTTTTTT.

The chain recombines TRBV11-3 with TRBJ2-2; the D is unclear. Germline assignment: CDR1 SGHNT and CDR2 YENEEA. The CDR3 has 15 amino acids. The germline V and J ends were trimmed by 1 base and 1 base, with 7 bases remaining between them. The CDR3 DNA sequence: TGTGCCAGCAGCTTAGGAGTAGAGAACACCGGGGAGCTGTTTTTT. Translating gives CASSLGVENTGELFF.

V and J are TRBV4-1 and TRBJ2-7; 9 bases agree with TRBD2. The CDR3 spans 17 residues. Germline lookup yields CDR1 MGHRA and CDR2 YSYEKL. V was clipped by 1 base and J by 4 bases; unmatched bases: 11. CDR3 loop: CASSQGTSGLAVYEQYF. The CDR3 coding sequence is TGCGCCAGCAGCCAAGGTACTAGCGGGTTAGCCGTATACGAGCAGTACTTC.

The chain combines TRBV13 with TRBJ2-3, with D possibly being TRBD1 or TRBD2 (5 bases each). The ends were cut back, 3 bases at V and 5 bases at J, with 15 bases in the middle. CDR1 and CDR2 (germline): PRHDT, FYEKMQ (reference sequence). The CDR3 covers 15 residues. The CDR3 nucleotides are TGTGCCAGCAGCTTCCGGGGCATGGCGGGAGATACGCAGTATTTT. Translation: CASSFRGMAGDTQYF.

Notes on this clone: Mismatch with germline at one junction end may stem from a read error. The V call is TRBV7-7, the J call TRBJ2-5; 7 nucleotides match TRBD2. CDR3 size: 15 residues. Germline-derived CDR1 and CDR2 are SSHAT and FNYEAQ (reference sequence). As DNA, the CDR3 is TGTGCTAGCAGCCCCCGACTAGCAGAAGAAGAGACCCAGTACTTC. It specifies CASSPRLAEEETQYF. The full variable domain, in which reference TRBV7-7 and TRBJ2-5 provide the parts outside the CDR3, is GAGVSQSPRYKVTKRGQDVTLRCDPISSHATLYWYQQALGQGPEFLTYFNYEAQPDKSGLPSDRFSAERPEGSISTLTIQRTEQRDSAMYRCASSPRLAEEETQYFGPGTRLLVL.

This chain links TRBV29-1 with TRBJ2-1, with D perhaps matching TRBD1 or TRBD2 (6 bases each). Germline lookup yields CDR1 SQVTM and CDR2 ANQGSEA. This CDR3 spans 15 amino acids. V gave up 3 bases and J gave up 5 bases, with 17 bases separating them. The CDR3 bases are TGCAGCGTTGAGGGGGGCGGACAGAAGCACAATGAGCAGTTCTTC. Translated: CSVEGGGQKHNEQFF.

The genes are TRBV29-1 and TRBJ1-2; D is uncertain. This CDR3 is built from 12 residues. V lost 6 bases, J lost 1 base, and 9 bases lay in between. The germline V gene encodes CDR1 SQVTM and CDR2 ANQGSEA. The DNA of the CDR3 is TGCAGCGTAGAAAACCTTAACTATGGCTACACCTTC. Amino acid sequence: CSVENLNYGYTF. The full variable domain, its missing parts supplied by reference TRBV29-1 and TRBJ1-2, is SAVISQKPSRDICQRGTSLTIQCQVDSQVTMMFWYRQQPGQSLTLIATANQGSEATYESGFVIDKFPISRPNLTFSTLTVSNMSPEDSSIYLCSVENLNYGYTFGSGTRLTVV.

This clone occurred a few times. V usage is TRBV2 and J usage is TRBJ2-2; 7 positions agree with TRBD1. This CDR3 is 14 amino acids long. Germline-derived CDR1 and CDR2 are SNHLY and FYNNEI. Trimming cost V 7 bases and J 6 bases; bases outside gene matches: 8. This chain's CDR3 is CASTRDSPPGELFF. The CDR3 region has the DNA TGTGCCAGCACTAGGGACAGCCCACCCGGGGAGCTGTTTTTT.

The rearrangement joins TRBV28 to TRBJ1-2; D might be TRBD1 (5 bases). This CDR3 is built from 15 residues. Trimming left V 6 bases short and J 6 bases short, with 20 bases between. Germline V gene lookup returns CDR1 MDHEN and CDR2 SYDVKM. CDR3 coding DNA: TGTGCCAGCAGGGTCTCAGGGAGCTTATGGAATGGCTACACCTTC. Translating gives CASRVSGSLWNGYTF.